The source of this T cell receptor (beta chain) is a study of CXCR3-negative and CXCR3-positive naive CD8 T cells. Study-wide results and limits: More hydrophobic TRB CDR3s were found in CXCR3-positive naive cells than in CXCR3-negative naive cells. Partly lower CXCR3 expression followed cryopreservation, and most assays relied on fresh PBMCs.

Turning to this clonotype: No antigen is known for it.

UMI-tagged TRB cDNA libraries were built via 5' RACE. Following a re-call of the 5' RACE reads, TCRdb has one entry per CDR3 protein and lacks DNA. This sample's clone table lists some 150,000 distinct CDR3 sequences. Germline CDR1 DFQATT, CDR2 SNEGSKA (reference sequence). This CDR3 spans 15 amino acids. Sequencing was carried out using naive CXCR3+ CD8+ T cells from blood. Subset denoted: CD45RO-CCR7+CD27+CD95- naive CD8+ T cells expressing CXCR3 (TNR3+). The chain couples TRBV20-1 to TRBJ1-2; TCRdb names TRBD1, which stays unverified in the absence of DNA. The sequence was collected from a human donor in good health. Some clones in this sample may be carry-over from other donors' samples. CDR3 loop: CSARRFSYLGGRYTF.